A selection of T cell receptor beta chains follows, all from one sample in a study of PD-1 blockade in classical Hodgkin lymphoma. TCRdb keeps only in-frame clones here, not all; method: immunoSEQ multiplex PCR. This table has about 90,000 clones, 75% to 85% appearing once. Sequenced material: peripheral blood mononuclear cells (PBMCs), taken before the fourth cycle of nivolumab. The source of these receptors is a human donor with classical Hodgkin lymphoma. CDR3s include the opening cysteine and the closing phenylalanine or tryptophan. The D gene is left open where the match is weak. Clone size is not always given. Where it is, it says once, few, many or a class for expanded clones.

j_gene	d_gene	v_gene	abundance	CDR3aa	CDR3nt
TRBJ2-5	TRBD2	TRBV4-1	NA	CASSLETGTSGRETQYF	TGCGCCAGCAGCCTCGAAACAGGGACTAGCGGGAGGGAGACCCAGTACTTC
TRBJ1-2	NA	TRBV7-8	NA	CASSLAGGFYGYTF	TGTGCCAGCAGCTTAGCGGGGGGGTTCTATGGCTACACCTTC
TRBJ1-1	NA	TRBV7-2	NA	CASSLWGEAFF	TGTGCCAGCAGCTTATGGGGGGAAGCTTTCTTT
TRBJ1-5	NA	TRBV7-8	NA	CASSAGQYGNQPQHF	TGTGCCAGCAGCGCGGGCCAGTATGGCAATCAGCCCCAGCATTTT
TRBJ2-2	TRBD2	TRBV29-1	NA	CSGGTSTSGELFF	TGCAGCGGGGGGACTAGCACGTCCGGGGAGCTGTTTTTT
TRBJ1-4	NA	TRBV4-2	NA	CASSQTATNEKLFF	TGTGCCAGCAGCCAGACAGCAACTAATGAAAAACTGTTTTTT
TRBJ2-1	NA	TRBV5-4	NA	CASSEADYNEQFF	TGTGCCAGCAGCGAGGCGGACTACAATGAGCAGTTCTTC
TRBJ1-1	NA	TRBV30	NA	CAWGRGSRDTEAFF	TGTGCCTGGGGACGGGGTAGCCGAGACACTGAAGCTTTCTTT
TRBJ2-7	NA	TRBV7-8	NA	CASSLGPPQAAYEQYF	TGTGCCAGCAGCTTAGGACCCCCCCAAGCGGCCTACGAGCAGTACTTC
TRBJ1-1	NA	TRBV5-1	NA	CASSTLQGTEAFF	TGCGCCAGCAGCACCCTACAGGGCACTGAAGCTTTCTTT
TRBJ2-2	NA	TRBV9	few	CASSPLLGQTNTGELFF	TGTGCCAGCAGCCCCCTTCTCGGACAGACCAACACCGGGGAGCTGTTTTTT
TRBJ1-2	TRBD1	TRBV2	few	CASSRGQGASEGYTF	TGTGCCAGCAGCCGGGGACAGGGGGCTTCGGAGGGCTACACCTTC
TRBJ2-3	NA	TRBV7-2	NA	CASSLVTGVDTQYF	TGTGCCAGCAGCTTAGTTACGGGGGTGGATACGCAGTATTTT
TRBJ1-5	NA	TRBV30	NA	CAWSVGGAMGPQHF	TGTGCCTGGAGTGTAGGTGGGGCTATGGGGCCCCAGCATTTT
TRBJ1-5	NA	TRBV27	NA	CASSLSGASEPQHF	TGTGCCAGCAGTTTATCTGGGGCCAGTGAGCCCCAGCATTTT
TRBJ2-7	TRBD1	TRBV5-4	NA	CASSPGTAMREQYF	TGTGCCAGCAGCCCCGGGACAGCTATGAGGGAGCAGTACTTC
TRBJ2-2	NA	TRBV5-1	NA	CASEWDSGSGSSGELFF	TGCGCCAGCGAATGGGACTCTGGATCGGGGTCCTCCGGGGAGCTGTTTTTT
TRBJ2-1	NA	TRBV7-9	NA	CASSLGNYRTLLEQFF	TGTGCCAGCAGCTTAGGGAACTACAGGACCCTTCTGGAGCAGTTCTTC
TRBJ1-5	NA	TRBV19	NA	CASAVDANQPQHF	TGTGCCAGCGCCGTTGACGCAAATCAGCCCCAGCATTTT
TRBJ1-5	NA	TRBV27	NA	CASSLRLSNQPQHF	TGTGCCAGCAGCCTGAGGCTTTCCAATCAGCCCCAGCATTTT
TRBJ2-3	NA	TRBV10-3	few	CAISDPAREASTDTQYF	TGTGCCATCAGTGACCCGGCACGCGAGGCTAGCACAGATACGCAGTATTTT
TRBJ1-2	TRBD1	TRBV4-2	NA	CASSDLTGTGVRGYTF	TGTGCCAGCAGCGACTTAACCGGGACAGGGGTTCGTGGCTACACCTTC
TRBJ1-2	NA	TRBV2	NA	CASPGPQTLDYGYTF	TGTGCCTCCCCGGGGCCCCAGACACTGGACTATGGCTACACCTTC
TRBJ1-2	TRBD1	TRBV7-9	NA	CASRYSRDRLYGYTF	TGTGCCAGCAGATACAGCCGGGACAGGCTCTATGGCTACACCTTC
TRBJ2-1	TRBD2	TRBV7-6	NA	CASSSGGTSGMKQFF	TGTGCCAGCAGCTCAGGGGGGACTAGCGGCATGAAGCAGTTCTTC
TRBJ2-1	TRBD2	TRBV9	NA	CASSVGTTYNEQFF	TGTGCCAGCAGCGTCGGGACTACTTACAATGAGCAGTTCTTC
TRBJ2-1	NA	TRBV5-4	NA	CASSSGSLGSSYNEQFF	TGTGCCAGCAGCTCGGGATCTCTGGGCAGCTCCTACAATGAGCAGTTCTTC
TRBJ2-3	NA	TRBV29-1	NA	CSVKDRATDTQYF	TGCAGCGTTAAGGACAGAGCCACAGATACGCAGTATTTT
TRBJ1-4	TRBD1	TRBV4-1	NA	CASSLGQSNEKLFF	TGCGCCAGCAGCCTGGGACAGAGTAATGAAAAACTGTTTTTT
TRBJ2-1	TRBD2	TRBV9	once	CASSVALAGNNEQFF	TGTGCCAGCAGCGTAGCTCTAGCGGGTAACAATGAGCAGTTCTTC
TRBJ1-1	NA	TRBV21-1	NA	CASSKESEAFF	TGTGCCAGCAGCAAAGAGTCGGAAGCTTTCTTT
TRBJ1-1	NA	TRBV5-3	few	CARSFSLPGTEAFF	TGTGCCAGAAGCTTCTCCCTCCCGGGCACTGAAGCTTTCTTT
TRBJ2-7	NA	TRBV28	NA	CASSPWSYEQYF	TGTGCCAGCAGCCCCTGGTCCTACGAGCAGTACTTC
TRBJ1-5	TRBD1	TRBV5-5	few	CASSLGQGRFYSNQPQHF	TGTGCCAGCAGCTTGGGACAGGGGCGATTTTATAGCAATCAGCCCCAGCATTTT
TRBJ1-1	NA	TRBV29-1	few	CSAAPDLVAAEAFF	TGCAGCGCCGCGCCGGATCTGGTTGCTGCTGAAGCTTTCTTT
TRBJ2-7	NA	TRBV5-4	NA	CASSFGPYSYEQYF	TGTGCCAGCAGCTTCGGGCCCTACTCCTACGAGCAGTACTTC
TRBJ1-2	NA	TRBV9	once	CASSVGDIYGYTF	TGTGCCAGCAGCGTAGGGGACATCTATGGCTACACCTTC
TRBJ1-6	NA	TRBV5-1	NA	CASSLSANRVSPLHF	TGCGCCAGCAGCTTATCCGCCAACAGGGTTTCACCCCTCCACTTT
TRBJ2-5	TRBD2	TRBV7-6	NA	CASSAQLAATQETQYF	TGTGCCAGCAGCGCCCAACTAGCGGCCACCCAAGAGACCCAGTACTTC
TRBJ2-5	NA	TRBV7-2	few	CASSQTHYETQYF	TGTGCCAGCAGTCAGACCCACTACGAGACCCAGTACTTC
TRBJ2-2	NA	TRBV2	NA	CASSGDTGELFF	TGTGCCAGCAGTGGAGACACCGGGGAGCTGTTTTTT
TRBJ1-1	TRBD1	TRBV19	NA	CASRPGQKKAEAFF	TGTGCCAGTAGGCCGGGACAGAAGAAGGCTGAAGCTTTCTTT
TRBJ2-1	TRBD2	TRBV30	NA	CAWGEGGSIRRNEQFF	TGTGCCTGGGGCGAGGGCGGGAGTATTCGGCGTAATGAGCAGTTCTTC
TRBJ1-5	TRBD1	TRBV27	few	CASSPLTGVAQPQHF	TGTGCCAGCAGTCCCCTGACAGGGGTGGCCCAGCCCCAGCATTTT
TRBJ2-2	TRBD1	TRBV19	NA	CASSDRGGNTGELFF	TGTGCCAGCTCCGACAGGGGTGGGAACACCGGGGAGCTGTTTTTT
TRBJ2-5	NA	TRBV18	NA	CASSPLGETQYF	TGTGCCAGCTCACCATTAGGAGAGACCCAGTACTTC
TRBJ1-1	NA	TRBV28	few	CASSPSTGPRAFF	TGTGCCAGCAGTCCATCTACAGGGCCGCGCGCTTTCTTT
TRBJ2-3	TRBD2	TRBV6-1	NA	CASSEGLVKDTQYF	TGTGCCAGCAGTGAGGGACTAGTGAAGGATACGCAGTATTTT
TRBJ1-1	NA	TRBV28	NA	CASSLFRQSVGTEAFF	TGTGCCAGCAGTTTATTTCGACAGTCGGTGGGCACTGAAGCTTTCTTT
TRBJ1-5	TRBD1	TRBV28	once	CASSIGGRGPQPQHF	TGTGCCAGCAGCATAGGAGGCAGGGGGCCTCAGCCCCAGCATTTT
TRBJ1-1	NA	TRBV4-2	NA	CASSQKGGGTEAFF	TGTGCCAGCAGCCAAAAAGGGGGTGGGACTGAAGCTTTCTTT
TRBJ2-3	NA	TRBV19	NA	CASSILAPSGPTQYF	TGTGCCAGTAGTATATTAGCCCCCAGCGGACCAACGCAGTATTTT
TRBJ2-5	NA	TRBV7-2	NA	CASSYRPSGETQYF	TGTGCCAGCAGCTACAGACCCTCCGGAGAGACCCAGTACTTC